This TCR beta chain was sequenced in a study of T cells in Graves' hyperthyroidism and ophthalmopathy. About the study: Peripheral blood sampling occurred at initial diagnosis, before any treatment. Broader study findings: Blood also showed most of the thyroid clonotypes that were expanded above 0.001.

V lost 3 bases, J lost 0 bases, and 11 bases lay in between. CDR1 is LNHDA, CDR2 SQIVND, per germline (reference sequence). This CDR3 is built from 15 residues. It was uncontrolled infection, other autoimmune disease, pregnancy or lactation that excluded patients. Amplified TCR beta CDR3 regions came from RNA transcripts. An initial round of RT-PCR targeting the TCR CDR3 relied on the HTBI primer set. MiXCR, run by TCRdb on the multiplex PCR reads, gives a single entry per CDR3 protein. The sample has some 490,000 distinct CDR3 sequences; 22% are singletons. This clonotype was seen a few times. The target antigen is unknown.

The sample consisted of blood. The chain links TRBV19 to TRBJ1-1; D not resolved. The sequence came from a woman between 65 and 79 years old with Graves' ophthalmopathy. The CDR3 coding sequence is TGTGCCAGTAGTATGAGTCGACGGATGAACACTGAAGCTTTCTTT. It encodes CASSMSRRMNTEAFF.